This T cell receptor beta chain comes out of a study of early T cells in non-severe SARS-CoV-2 infection. This clonotype came up many times. V lost 0 bases, J lost 0 bases, and 11 bases lay in between. CDR3 size: 17 residues. Germline V gene sequence: CDR1 MGHRA, CDR2 YSYEKL. Attached unique molecular identifiers marked individual cDNA molecules. TCRdb called the 5' RACE reads again in MiXCR, with one record for every CDR3 protein. The data show some 30,000 distinct CDR3 sequences, about 4.5% seen once. Sequencing used whole blood. The rearrangement links TRBV4-1 to TRBJ1-4, with D uncertain. This TCR was recovered from an adult who was a healthcare worker with PCR-confirmed SARS-CoV-2 infection or an uninfected control (not recorded which). The CDR3 nucleotides are TGCGCCAGCAGCCAAGATGCCCGGGCTTCAACTAATGAAAAACTGTTTTTT. It codes for CASSQDARASTNEKLFF.